This entry lists 29 T cell receptor beta chains sequenced from one sample in a study of CD8 T cells in Susac syndrome. Roughly 0.45 to 1 ug RNA was reverse transcribed with random hexamers. Each CDR3 protein is one row after TCRdb ran MiXCR on the immunoSEQ multiplex PCR reads. The profile shows just under 150,000 distinct CDR3 sequences, approximately 93% of them singletons. What was sequenced was CD4+ T cells from PBMCs. Receptor source: a human donor in good health.

This chain joins TRBV6-2 or TRBV6-3 and TRBJ2-7, with TRBD2 identical over 9 bases. The CDR3 is 14 residues long. Per germline, CDR1 MNHEY and CDR2 SVGEGT. V gave up 6 bases and J gave up 2 bases; unmatched junction bases: 5. The CDR3: CASRPAGGTYEQYF. CDR3 DNA: TGTGCCAGCAGGCCAGCGGGAGGCACCTACGAGCAGTACTTC.

The chain recombines TRBV7-9 with TRBJ1-3, with D possibly matching TRBD1 (5 bases). The CDR3 covers 13 residues. CDR1 and CDR2 (germline): SEHNR, FQNEAQ (reference sequence). V lost 7 bases and J 4 bases, leaving 11 bases between the germline ends. The DNA of the CDR3 is TGTGCCAGCACCCCGGGGGTCGGAAACACCATATATTTT. Translating gives CASTPGVGNTIYF.

The genes are TRBV20-1 and TRBJ1-1, with D perhaps TRBD1 (5 bases). Trimming took 0 bases from V and 3 from J, leaving 8 bases between them. CDR1 and CDR2 from the germline V gene are DFQATT and SNEGSKA (reference sequence). The CDR3 contains 13 residues. CDR3 DNA sequence: TGCAGTGCTAGAGATGACAGACACACTGAAGCTTTCTTT. This codes for CSARDDRHTEAFF.

The genes are TRBV20-1 and TRBJ2-3, with D unclear. CDR1 is DFQATT and CDR2 is SNEGSKA in the germline V gene (reference sequence). The CDR3 runs to 14 residues. V was shortened by 1 base and J by 2 bases, with 10 bases between the two germline ends. The CDR3 bases are TGCAGTGCTAGAGCGGGCATCATCACAGATACGCAGTATTTT. Its translation is CSARAGIITDTQYF.

The V call is TRBV5-1, the J call TRBJ1-4; D unresolved. The CDR3 sequence is 15 residues long. Trimming removed 0 bases from V and 3 bases from J, with 9 bases in between. The V gene's germline CDR1 is SGHRS and CDR2 YFSETQ. The CDR3 loop reads CASSLGPLANEKLFF. The CDR3 DNA is TGCGCCAGCAGCTTGGGACCTTTAGCTAATGAAAAACTGTTTTTT.

J is TRBJ2-1 and V is TRBV20-1, with 10 bases that match TRBD2. After removal of 6 bases from V and 1 base from J, the junction contained 3 bases not matched to a gene. This CDR3 comprises 14 residues. CDR1 is DFQATT, CDR2 SNEGSKA, per germline (reference sequence). The CDR3 DNA reads as TGCAGTGCCACACTAGCGGGGTCCTACAATGAGCAGTTCTTC. Protein sequence: CSATLAGSYNEQFF.

The chain is built from TRBV30 and TRBJ1-1; D is unresolved. CDR1 is GTSNPN and CDR2 is SVGIG in the germline V gene (reference sequence). V dropped 2 bases and J dropped 0 bases, with 7 bases sitting between them. The CDR3 contains 13 residues. CDR3 coding DNA: TGTGCCTGGAGTATAAATATGAACACTGAAGCTTTCTTT. This encodes CAWSINMNTEAFF.

The V gene is TRBV30, the J gene TRBJ2-7; TRBD1 aligns across 9 bases. Unmatched junction bases numbered 17, after V lost 3 bases and J lost 2 bases. The CDR3 is 18 residues long. Germline CDR1 reads GTSNPN; CDR2 reads SVGIG (reference sequence). The CDR3 DNA is TGTGCCTGGAGCAACCTGATCTCGGGACAGGGTGTAACCTACGAGCAGTACTTC. This sequence encodes CAWSNLISGQGVTYEQYF.

The V gene is TRBV20-1, the J gene TRBJ1-4; weak D call: TRBD1 (5 bases). Germline assignment: CDR1 DFQATT and CDR2 SNEGSKA (reference sequence). Deletions cut 4 bases from V and 7 bases from J, with 10 bases between. This CDR3 is built from 12 residues. DNA for the CDR3: TGCAGTGCTATGGGGGACGGTGAAAAACTGTTTTTT. Protein product: CSAMGDGEKLFF.

V gene TRBV10-3 combines with J gene TRBJ2-1; 13 nucleotides line up with TRBD2. V dropped 7 bases and J dropped 7; count of bases not matched to a gene: 1. This CDR3 is 13 amino acids long. Germline CDR1 and CDR2: ENHRY and SYGVKD. The CDR3 sequence is CAIKGLAGNEQFF. The CDR3 nucleotides are TGTGCCATCAAGGGACTAGCGGGAAATGAGCAGTTCTTC.

The chain couples TRBV3-1 to TRBJ1-1, with 8 bases that match TRBD1. The germline V gene encodes CDR1 LGHDT and CDR2 YNNKEL (reference sequence). The trim removed 6 bases at V and 4 bases at J, leaving 7 bases unmatched. The CDR3 covers 14 residues. CDR3 bases: TGTGCCAGCAGTATAGGACAGGGCGGCACTGAAGCTTTCTTT. It yields the protein CASSIGQGGTEAFF.

The chain combines TRBV28 with TRBJ2-7; no clear D gene. The germline V gene has CDR1 MDHEN and CDR2 SYDVKM. The V end lost 1 base, the J end lost 0 bases, and 10 bases lay between the germline ends. CDR3 length: 15 residues. The CDR3 sequence is CASSLLGFSSYEQYF. In DNA, the CDR3 is TGTGCCAGCAGTTTATTAGGGTTCAGCTCCTACGAGCAGTACTTC.

V usage is TRBV29-1 and J usage is TRBJ1-2; D is ambiguous. Germline V CDR1 and CDR2: SQVTM, ANQGSEA. V gave up 2 bases and J gave up 8 bases, with 15 bases separating them. The CDR3 length is 13 residues. CDR3 in amino acids: CSVEQQRGLGYTF. Here the CDR3 DNA reads TGCAGCGTTGAACAGCAGCGAGGTTTAGGCTACACCTTC.

This chain links TRBV29-1 with TRBJ2-3; TRBD1 matches at 9 bases. Germline CDR1 reads SQVTM; CDR2 reads ANQGSEA. V shed 7 bases, J shed 4 bases, and the junction held 9 bases outside the gene matches. CDR3 length: 14 residues. In DNA, the CDR3 is TGCAGCGGAACAACAGGGGGCTTAGCAGATACGCAGTATTTT. It specifies CSGTTGGLADTQYF.

This clonotype appeared once. The chain uses TRBV11-2 and TRBJ1-4, with a possible D match to TRBD1 (6 bases). The CDR3 is 14 amino acids. The germline V gene has CDR1 SGHAT and CDR2 FQNNGV. Trimming pared 5 bases from V and 8 bases from J, leaving 15 bases between. The CDR3 coding sequence is TGTGCCAGCAGCCCCCTTAGGGGGGGCGAAAAACTGTTTTTT. It specifies CASSPLRGGEKLFF. The full variable domain, in which reference TRBV11-2 and TRBJ1-4 provide the parts outside the CDR3, is EAGVAQSPRYKIIEKRQSVAFWCNPISGHATLYWYQQILGQGPKLLIQFQNNGVVDDSQLPKDRFSAERLKGVDSTLKIQPAKLEDSAVYLCASSPLRGGEKLFFGSGTQLSVL.

The rearrangement uses TRBV9 and TRBJ2-5; D ambiguous. CDR1 is SGDLS and CDR2 is YYNGEE in the germline V gene. The CDR3 spans 14 residues. V lost 0 bases, J lost 2 bases, and 8 bases lay in between. The DNA of the CDR3 is TGTGCCAGCAGCGTAGATGAGGTTCAAGAGACCCAGTACTTC. Amino acid sequence: CASSVDEVQETQYF.

The CDR3 bases are TGTGCCAGCAGCTCCTCCACAGGGGACACCTACGAGCAGTACTTC. Its translation: CASSSSTGDTYEQYF. This chain joins TRBV7-8 and TRBJ2-7; 7 bases match TRBD1. After removal of 4 bases from V and 2 bases from J, the junction contained 8 bases not matched to a gene. The CDR3 covers 15 residues. CDR1 is SGHVS, CDR2 FQNEAQ, per germline.

This chain connects TRBV19 to TRBJ1-2; no firm D call. Between the trimmed V and J ends, which lost 6 bases and 0 bases, there was a span of 11 bases. Germline CDR1 is LNHDA and CDR2 is SQIVND (reference sequence). The CDR3 is 14 residues long. The DNA for the CDR3 is TGTGCCAGTAGATGGGCAGAAGCTAACTATGGCTACACCTTC. The encoded protein is CASRWAEANYGYTF.

The V and J genes are TRBV5-1 and TRBJ2-7; the D call may be TRBD1 or TRBD2 (5 bases each). The CDR3 is made up of 15 amino acids. Looked up from germline, CDR1 is SGHRS and CDR2 is YFSETQ. Trimming left V 1 base short and J 6 bases short, with 17 bases between. CDR3 in DNA: TGCGCCAGCAGCTTGACGGCAGGGCCTGGGAGCGAGCAGTACTTC. This translates into CASSLTAGPGSEQYF.

This chain connects TRBV6-2 or TRBV6-3 to TRBJ1-4; D uncertain. The germline V gene has CDR1 MNHEY and CDR2 SVGEGT. This CDR3 contains 16 residues. The V gene lost 4 bases and the J gene lost 0 bases, with 12 bases spanning the gap. DNA of the CDR3: TGTGCCAGCAGTTCGCACTCGGGAGCAACTAATGAAAAACTGTTTTTT. Protein: CASSSHSGATNEKLFF.

V is TRBV5-6 and J is TRBJ1-5; possibly TRBD1 for D (6 bases). From germline, CDR1 is SGHDT and CDR2 YYEEEE. The CDR3 consists of 17 residues. V dropped 3 bases and J dropped 0 bases, with 16 bases sitting between them. Here the CDR3 reads CASSYRGARNSNQPQHF. The DNA of the CDR3 is TGTGCCAGCAGCTACCGGGGGGCGCGGAATAGCAATCAGCCCCAGCATTTT.

The rearrangement uses TRBV11-2 and TRBJ1-1, with D uncertain. The germline V and J ends were trimmed by 0 bases and 5 bases, with 10 bases remaining between them. The CDR3 is 14 amino acids. Germline CDR1 reads SGHAT; CDR2 reads FQNNGV. Here the CDR3 DNA reads TGTGCCAGCAGCTTAGATATAAGGATTACTGAAGCTTTCTTT. Encoded protein: CASSLDIRITEAFF.

This chain uses TRBV9 with TRBJ2-7, with D hard to call. Trimming pared 4 bases from V and 0 bases from J, leaving 11 bases between. CDR1 SGDLS and CDR2 YYNGEE come from the germline V gene. The CDR3 extends over 14 amino acids. The CDR3 DNA follows: TGTGCCAGCAGCCCACGGACCAGCTCCTACGAGCAGTACTTC. Protein sequence: CASSPRTSSYEQYF. Filled out from reference TRBV9 and TRBJ2-7, the complete variable domain reads DSGVTQTPKHLITATGQRVTLRCSPRSGDLSVYWYQQSLDQGLQFLIQYYNGEERAKGNILERFSAQQFPDLHSELNLSSLELGDSALYFCASSPRTSSYEQYFGPGTRLTVT.

The rearrangement links TRBV4-2 to TRBJ1-2; TRBD1 aligns across 10 bases. V lost 1 base, J lost 6 bases, and 2 bases stayed unmatched. The CDR3 length is 14 residues. Germline V gene data show CDR1 as LGHNA and CDR2 as YNFKEQ. CDR3 nucleotides: TGTGCCAGCAGCCAAGGCGACAGGGGGCATGGCTACACCTTC. Translated: CASSQGDRGHGYTF.

The chain has TRBV9 and TRBJ2-3; possibly TRBD2 for D (7 bases). The germline V and J ends were trimmed by 0 bases and 7 bases, with 15 bases remaining between them. This CDR3 has 15 residues. Germline-derived CDR1 and CDR2 are SGDLS and YYNGEE. CDR3 DNA: TGTGCCAGCAGCGTAGGGGGGGGCGGTCGGAATACGCAGTATTTT. Its translation: CASSVGGGGRNTQYF.

The count of this clonotype is one. The rearrangement links TRBV7-9 to TRBJ2-1, with D hard to call. Germline V lookup: CDR1 SEHNR, CDR2 FQNEAQ (reference sequence). The CDR3 runs to 15 residues. The V gene lost 1 base and the J gene lost 5 bases, with 12 bases spanning the gap. The chain's CDR3 is CASSLVRARDNEQFF. For the CDR3, the DNA is TGTGCCAGCAGCTTAGTCCGAGCCAGAGACAATGAGCAGTTCTTC. Looking up the rest from reference TRBV7-9 and TRBJ2-1 gives the full variable domain: DTGVSQNPRHKITKRGQNVTFRCDPISEHNRLYWYRQTLGQGPEFLTYFQNEAQLEKSRLLSDRFSAERPKGSFSTLEIQRTEQGDSAMYLCASSLVRARDNEQFFGPGTRLTVL.

V gene TRBV20-1 combines with J gene TRBJ2-7; possibly TRBD1 for D (5 bases). V dropped 6 bases and J dropped 7 bases, with 13 bases sitting between them. Germline V CDR1 and CDR2: DFQATT, SNEGSKA (reference sequence). The CDR3 loop spans 11 amino acids. The CDR3 region is CSAQSPGEQYF. The CDR3 DNA reads TGCAGTGCACAGTCCCCAGGGGAGCAGTACTTC.

The chain links TRBV5-1 to TRBJ1-1; possibly TRBD1 for D (5 bases). The CDR3 sequence is 15 residues long. The germline V and J ends were trimmed by 0 bases and 0 bases, with 9 bases remaining between them. CDR1 is SGHRS and CDR2 is YFSETQ in the germline V gene. The CDR3 region has the DNA TGCGCCAGCAGCTTGGATGGCAGGGTGAACACTGAAGCTTTCTTT. Residues: CASSLDGRVNTEAFF.

The gene calls are TRBV5-6 and TRBJ1-1, with 9 positions matching TRBD1. The J segment lost 4 bases and the V segment lost 3 bases, leaving 10 bases of the junction unmatched. The CDR3 sequence is 16 residues long. Per the germline V gene, CDR1 is SGHDT and CDR2 is YYEEEE. The CDR3 DNA reads TGTGCCAGCAGCTCCGGGACAGGGAGGGGGGGCACTGAAGCTTTCTTT. This sequence encodes CASSSGTGRGGTEAFF.